This T cell receptor beta chain appears in the sequencing data of a study of OX40 agonist ivuxolimab in advanced cancers. Produced via immunoSEQ multiplex PCR; TCRdb's table is partial and in-frame only. In the table there are 15,000 to 20,000 clones, 65% to 85% of which are singletons. This CDR3 comprises 16 residues. V shed 4 bases and J 0 bases; nucleotides not matched to a gene: 10. The germline V gene encodes CDR1 SGHRS and CDR2 YFSETQ. The sample consisted of CD4+ or CD8+ T cells sorted from blood, taken in a trial of the OX40 agonist ivuxolimab. The TCR originated in an adult with an advanced solid tumor such as melanoma, head and neck, liver or kidney cancer. The rearrangement links TRBV5-1 to TRBJ2-7, with 7 bases matching TRBD2. In DNA form, the CDR3 reads TGCGCCAGCAGCCAAGATCGGGGGGTAAGCTCCTACGAGCAGTACTTC. Translated, it gives CASSQDRGVSSYEQYF.